The clone carrying this T cell receptor beta chain came up a few times. Its antigen is undetermined. These data originate in a study of T cells in Graves' hyperthyroidism and ophthalmopathy. General study points: In the blood, most expanded thyroid clonotypes above 0.001 appeared as well.

The CDR3 runs 14 residues. V was cut by 0 bases and J by 4 bases, with 10 bases left in between. Per the germline V gene, CDR1 is SGHTS and CDR2 is YDEGEE. TCR beta CDR3 sequences were amplified from RNA transcripts. HTBI primers were the set used in a first-round RT-PCR of the TCR CDR3. MiXCR, applied by TCRdb to the multiplex PCR reads, yields one record per CDR3 protein. The sample lists some 380,000 distinct CDR3 sequences; about 13% were seen once. The receptor was derived from a man aged 25-45 years with Graves' hyperthyroidism that later progressed to Graves' ophthalmopathy. The sample comprised blood. J is TRBJ1-1 and V is TRBV5-8; D is unclear. The CDR3 sequence: CASSLGWASTEAFF. CDR3 DNA sequence: TGTGCCAGCAGCTTGGGTTGGGCCTCCACTGAAGCTTTCTTT.